This TCR beta chain was obtained from a study of cytomegalovirus exposure and HLA in healthy donors. This clone was recorded once. No antigen is known for it. V lost 3 bases and J 3 bases, leaving 13 bases between the germline ends. The V gene's germline CDR1 is SGHRS and CDR2 YFSETQ. The CDR3 loop spans 14 amino acids. Study-wide findings and caveats: It was reportedly the case that the classifier diagnosed cytomegalovirus status with high specificity and sensitivity. TCR beta sequences reportedly predicted most subjects' HLA-A and HLA-B alleles accurately. Across donors, presence/absence analyses took sequencing depth to be roughly uniform.

Primers: 60 Vbeta forward and 13 Jbeta reverse. Data came from immunoSEQ multiplex PCR; TCRdb stores just in-frame clones and leaves some out. The repertoire holds some 170,000 clones, with more than 80% as singletons. This receptor was identified in a young woman in good health and CMV-seronegative. The V call is TRBV5-1, the J call TRBJ2-7; tentative D call: TRBD1 (5 bases). The sample consisted of PBMCs. CDR3 bases: TGCGCCAGCAGCTCGAACAGGAGACACTACGAGCAGTACTTC. Residues: CASSSNRRHYEQYF.